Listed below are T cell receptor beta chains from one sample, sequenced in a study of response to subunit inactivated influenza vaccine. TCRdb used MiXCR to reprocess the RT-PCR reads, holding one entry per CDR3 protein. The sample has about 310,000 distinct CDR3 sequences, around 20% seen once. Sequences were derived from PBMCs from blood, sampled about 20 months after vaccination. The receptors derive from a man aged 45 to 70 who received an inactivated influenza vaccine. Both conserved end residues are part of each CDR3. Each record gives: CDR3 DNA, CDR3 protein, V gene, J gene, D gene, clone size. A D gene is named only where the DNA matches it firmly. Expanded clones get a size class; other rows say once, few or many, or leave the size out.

cdr3_nt: TGTGCCAGTAGTCCCCGGACCGATCAGCCCCAGCATTTT
cdr3_aa: CASSPRTDQPQHF
v_call: TRBV19
j_call: TRBJ1-5
d_call: .
clone_size: few

cdr3_nt: TGTGCCAGCAGCTTAGTAGTAGGCACAGATACGCAGTATTTT
cdr3_aa: CASSLVVGTDTQYF
v_call: TRBV7-9
j_call: TRBJ2-3
d_call: .
clone_size: few

cdr3_nt: TGTGCCACCGAGCCAGCGGGAGAGGGCAATGAGCAGTTCTTC
cdr3_aa: CATEPAGEGNEQFF
v_call: TRBV28
j_call: TRBJ2-1
d_call: TRBD2
clone_size: many

cdr3_nt: TGCAGCGTTGTGGCAGCGATGAACACTGAAGCTTTCTTT
cdr3_aa: CSVVAAMNTEAFF
v_call: TRBV29-1
j_call: TRBJ1-1
d_call: .
clone_size: .

cdr3_nt: TGTGCCAGCAGCCCGCTAGGGATGAACACTGAAGCTTTCTTT
cdr3_aa: CASSPLGMNTEAFF
v_call: TRBV6-1
j_call: TRBJ1-1
d_call: .
clone_size: .

cdr3_nt: TGCGCCAGCAGCCCAACCGGGACAGGGGCCTACGAGCAGTACTTC
cdr3_aa: CASSPTGTGAYEQYF
v_call: TRBV5-1
j_call: TRBJ2-7
d_call: TRBD1
clone_size: few

cdr3_nt: TGTGCCAGCAGTGGGGGGACAGCAACTGGTTGGATAAATAGCTACACCTTC
cdr3_aa: CASSGGTATGWINSYTF
v_call: TRBV6-1
j_call: TRBJ1-2
d_call: TRBD1
clone_size: .

cdr3_nt: TGTGCCAGCTCACCCCAGGGAACTCGGGGCACTGAAGCTTTCTTT
cdr3_aa: CASSPQGTRGTEAFF
v_call: TRBV18
j_call: TRBJ1-1
d_call: .
clone_size: few

cdr3_nt: TGTGCCAGCAGAATGACAGGGGGACTCACTGAAGATTTCTTT
cdr3_aa: CASRMTGGLTEDFF
v_call: TRBV7-9
j_call: TRBJ1-1
d_call: TRBD1
clone_size: .

cdr3_nt: TGTGCCAGCAGCTACGGACTAGCGGGCAATGAGCAGTTCTTC
cdr3_aa: CASSYGLAGNEQFF
v_call: TRBV7-9
j_call: TRBJ2-1
d_call: TRBD2
clone_size: few

cdr3_nt: TGTGCCAGCAGCTTCCAGGGGGGAGGTGAAAAACTGTTTTTT
cdr3_aa: CASSFQGGGEKLFF
v_call: TRBV7-2
j_call: TRBJ1-4
d_call: TRBD1
clone_size: few

cdr3_nt: TGTGCCAGCAGTTTGTCCATGACACCGATCACTGAAGCTTTCTTT
cdr3_aa: CASSLSMTPITEAFF
v_call: TRBV28
j_call: TRBJ1-1
d_call: .
clone_size: .

cdr3_nt: TGCAGTGCTAGAGTTTTTAACAGAGAAGCTTTCTTT
cdr3_aa: CSARVFNREAFF
v_call: TRBV20-1
j_call: TRBJ1-1
d_call: .
clone_size: .

cdr3_nt: TGCGCCAGCAGCCAAACATTCCTCGATGAAAAACTGTTTTTT
cdr3_aa: CASSQTFLDEKLFF
v_call: TRBV4-1
j_call: TRBJ1-4
d_call: .
clone_size: many

cdr3_nt: TGTGCCAGCAGCCTCTCGAGCTATGGCTACACCTTC
cdr3_aa: CASSLSSYGYTF
v_call: TRBV5-6
j_call: TRBJ1-2
d_call: .
clone_size: many

cdr3_nt: TGTGCCACCAGTGATTTTCCACGGGGGGCCTCCTACGAAGACACAGATACGCAGTATTTT
cdr3_aa: CATSDFPRGASYEDTDTQYF
v_call: TRBV24-1
j_call: TRBJ2-3
d_call: .
clone_size: .

cdr3_nt: TGTGCCAGCAGTAACAGGATCTCTGGAAACACCATATATTTT
cdr3_aa: CASSNRISGNTIYF
v_call: TRBV12-3/TRBV12-4
j_call: TRBJ1-3
d_call: .
clone_size: many

cdr3_nt: TGTGCCAGCTCACTCGCGACGGATATGAACACTGAAGCTTTCTTT
cdr3_aa: CASSLATDMNTEAFF
v_call: TRBV18
j_call: TRBJ1-1
d_call: .
clone_size: many

cdr3_nt: TGTGCCAGCAGTTTACAATTTGGAGATACGCAGTATTTT
cdr3_aa: CASSLQFGDTQYF
v_call: TRBV28
j_call: TRBJ2-3
d_call: .
clone_size: .

cdr3_nt: TGCAGTGCTTTCGACAGCTTGAACACTGAAGCTTTCTTT
cdr3_aa: CSAFDSLNTEAFF
v_call: TRBV20-1
j_call: TRBJ1-1
d_call: .
clone_size: many

cdr3_nt: TGTGCCAGCAGTAGGACAGGGCGTGCAACTAATGAAAAACTGTTTTTT
cdr3_aa: CASSRTGRATNEKLFF
v_call: TRBV6-1
j_call: TRBJ1-4
d_call: TRBD1
clone_size: .

cdr3_nt: TGCGCCAGCAGCCAAGATGCTAATCTCGAAGCGGGCTACACCTTC
cdr3_aa: CASSQDANLEAGYTF
v_call: TRBV4-3
j_call: TRBJ1-2
d_call: .
clone_size: .

cdr3_nt: TGTGCCAGCAGCCAAGATTGGGAGGACGAGCAGTACTTC
cdr3_aa: CASSQDWEDEQYF
v_call: TRBV3-1
j_call: TRBJ2-7
d_call: .
clone_size: .

cdr3_nt: TGTGCCAGCAGTGAATACCAAGAGACCCAGTACTTC
cdr3_aa: CASSEYQETQYF
v_call: TRBV6-1
j_call: TRBJ2-5
d_call: .
clone_size: .

cdr3_nt: TGTGCCAGTAACTCCAGGGGGAATCAGCCCCAGCATTTT
cdr3_aa: CASNSRGNQPQHF
v_call: TRBV19
j_call: TRBJ1-5
d_call: TRBD1
clone_size: few

cdr3_nt: TGTGCCAGCAGTGACGGCAGATCCAACTATGGCTACACCTTC
cdr3_aa: CASSDGRSNYGYTF
v_call: TRBV2
j_call: TRBJ1-2
d_call: .
clone_size: few

cdr3_nt: TGTGCCACCAGCAGTGAGACATGGAGCTCCTATAATTCACCCCTCCACTTT
cdr3_aa: CATSSETWSSYNSPLHF
v_call: TRBV15
j_call: TRBJ1-6
d_call: .
clone_size: few

cdr3_nt: TGTGCCAGCAGCCCCCGGGCTCGTGACACCGGGGAGCTGTTTTTT
cdr3_aa: CASSPRARDTGELFF
v_call: TRBV12-3/TRBV12-4
j_call: TRBJ2-2
d_call: .
clone_size: .

cdr3_nt: TGTGCCAGCAGACTCGGGACAGTTACTTATAGCAATCAGCCCCAGCATTTT
cdr3_aa: CASRLGTVTYSNQPQHF
v_call: TRBV21-1
j_call: TRBJ1-5
d_call: .
clone_size: .

cdr3_nt: TGTGCCAGCAGTTACCGTTCATTCGGCAGGGAGACCCAGTACTTC
cdr3_aa: CASSYRSFGRETQYF
v_call: TRBV6-5
j_call: TRBJ2-5
d_call: .
clone_size: .

cdr3_nt: TGTGCCAGCAGCGTAGTGAGTGGGGATTATGGCTACACCTTC
cdr3_aa: CASSVVSGDYGYTF
v_call: TRBV9
j_call: TRBJ1-2
d_call: .
clone_size: .